One sample yielded the 17 T cell receptor beta chains listed below, sequenced in a study of early T cells in non-severe SARS-CoV-2 infection. TCRdb called the 5' RACE reads again in MiXCR, with one record for every CDR3 protein. The data hold 25,000 to 35,000 distinct CDR3 sequences, with about 4% observed a single time. Sequences were obtained from whole blood. All receptors come from an adult who was a healthcare worker with PCR-confirmed SARS-CoV-2 infection or an uninfected control (not recorded which).

This clonotype has ten or more counts. J is TRBJ1-1 and V is TRBV18; tentatively, D is TRBD1 (5 bases). The length of the CDR3 is 15 residues. CDR1 KGHSH and CDR2 LQKENI come from the germline V gene. Trimming left V 0 bases short and J 2 bases short, with 10 bases between. CDR3 in DNA: TGTGCCAGCTCACCACCGGTACGGGGCAACACTGAAGCTTTCTTT. It translates to CASSPPVRGNTEAFF.

The genes are TRBV12-3 or TRBV12-4 and TRBJ2-5, with 10 bases matching TRBD1. The CDR3 covers 15 residues. Trimming cost V 5 bases and J 2 bases; bases outside gene matches: 5. The CDR3: CASSTGQGEQETQYF. The CDR3 bases are TGTGCCAGCAGTACCGGACAGGGGGAACAAGAGACCCAGTACTTC.

This clonotype was counted ten times or more. V and J are TRBV18 and TRBJ2-5; D not certain. Looked up from germline, CDR1 is KGHSH and CDR2 is LQKENI. This CDR3 is 13 amino acids long. Trimming took 3 bases from V and 4 from J, leaving 9 bases between them. CDR3 nucleotides: TGTGCCAGCTCACCGTCCCGGGTAGAGACCCAGTACTTC. Translation: CASSPSRVETQYF.

This clonotype was seen many times. The junction shows a germline mismatch at one end, possibly a read error. The DNA of the CDR3 is TGTGCTAGCAGCTTGGGGATTCTGGAGACCCAGTACTTC. Its protein product is CASSLGILETQYF. This rearrangement joins TRBV7-7 to TRBJ2-5; D is ambiguous. This CDR3 has 13 amino acids. The germline gives CDR1 SSHAT, CDR2 FNYEAQ (reference sequence).

This clonotype occurred many times. The chain employs TRBV5-1 and TRBJ2-7; 7 bases agree with TRBD1. Germline V gene data show CDR1 as SGHRS and CDR2 as YFSETQ. The CDR3 totals 14 residues. Trimming took 0 bases from V and 0 from J; bases not matched to a gene: 0. The DNA for the CDR3 is TGCGCCAGCAGCTTGGGGGACAGCTCCTACGAGCAGTACTTC. Encoded protein: CASSLGDSSYEQYF.

Ten or more counts support this clonotype. V usage is TRBV28 and J usage is TRBJ2-1, with a weak D call TRBD2 (6 bases). With 2 bases removed from V and 10 bases from J, the gap between germline ends came to 12 bases. The CDR3 loop spans 13 amino acids. The germline V gene encodes CDR1 MDHEN and CDR2 SYDVKM. CDR3 in DNA: TGTGCCAGCAGTTTAGACTTTAGCGGAGAGCAGTTCTTC. It is translated as CASSLDFSGEQFF.

This clonotype appeared many times. The chain links TRBV6-2 or TRBV6-3 to TRBJ2-7; TRBD2 matches at 9 bases. The germline CDR1 and CDR2 sequences are MNHEY and SVGEGT. With 6 bases clipped from V and 3 bases from J, the junction kept 9 bases outside the gene matches. There are 15 residues in the CDR3. CDR3 bases: TGTGCCAGCAGCTCGCAGTCTAGCGGGAACTACGAGCAGTACGTC. It codes for CASSSQSSGNYEQYV.

This clonotype was found many times. The junction and the germline gene differ at one end; a read error may be behind it. The J gene is TRBJ1-2, the V gene TRBV7-6, with 7 nucleotides matching TRBD1. Germline CDR1 SGHVS, CDR2 FNYEAQ. The CDR3 length is 16 residues. Here the CDR3 reads CASSPSRDRSNYGYTF. In DNA form, the CDR3 reads TGCGCCAGCAGCCCATCCAGGGACAGATCTAACTATGGCTACACCTTC.

This clonotype was observed a handful of times. The chain couples TRBV7-2 to TRBJ1-5, with unresolved D. Germline CDR1 is SGHTA and CDR2 is FQGNSA. V was shortened by 5 bases and J by 7 bases, with 18 bases between the two germline ends. This CDR3 has 15 residues. CDR3 bases: TGTGCCAGCAGCCCAACCGCAGCAAATTGGCAGCCCCAGCATTTT. It encodes CASSPTAANWQPQHF.

This clonotype was seen many times. This sequence joins TRBV6-1 and TRBJ1-6, with a weak D call TRBD1 (6 bases). There are 17 residues in the CDR3. Trimming shortened V by 1 base and J by 8 bases, and 18 bases separated the two germline ends. Per germline, CDR1 MNHNS and CDR2 SASEGT. The CDR3: CASSEVPTGPSDSPLHF. CDR3 nucleotide sequence: TGTGCCAGCAGTGAAGTACCGACAGGCCCGTCCGATTCACCCCTCCACTTT.

This clonotype showed up just once. A much larger clone is a single base away; this may be a read error. The chain couples TRBV10-3 to TRBJ2-2; no definite D call. Looked up from germline, CDR1 is ENHRY and CDR2 is SYGVKD. The CDR3 consists of 19 residues. The CDR3 bases are TGTGTCATCAGTGAGTCACGGTCTATGACGGACCCAAACACCGGGGAGCTGTTTTTT. Encoded protein: CVISESRSMTDPNTGELFF.

In its sample, this clonotype was seen many times. The chain's CDR3 is CASSLQNSYEQYF. In DNA form, the CDR3 reads TGTGCCAGCAGCTTACAGAACTCCTACGAGCAGTACTTC. The rearrangement links TRBV7-2 to TRBJ2-7; no firm D call. Trimming removed 2 bases from V and 0 bases from J, with 5 bases in between. Germline V gives CDR1 SGHTA, CDR2 FQGNSA. The CDR3 extends over 13 amino acids.

This clonotype has a count of ten or more. The rearrangement links TRBV20-1 to TRBJ2-5; TRBD2 matches at 7 bases. The V segment lost 6 bases and the J segment 0 bases; nucleotides outside the gene matches: 7. This CDR3 spans 14 amino acids. Germline-derived CDR1 and CDR2 are DFQATT and SNEGSKA (reference sequence). DNA of the CDR3: TGCAGTGCCACGAGGCGGGAGTACCAAGAGACCCAGTACTTC. Translation gives CSATRREYQETQYF.

This rearrangement joins TRBV10-3 to TRBJ2-3; 9 positions agree with TRBD2. CDR3 length: 17 residues. Germline CDR1 ENHRY, CDR2 SYGVKD. The V segment lost 10 bases and the J segment 2 bases; nucleotides outside the gene matches: 16. CDR3 amino acids: CATTNSGSGRPTDTQYF. CDR3 coding DNA: TGTGCCACCACTAATAGCGGGAGTGGTAGGCCCACAGATACGCAGTATTTT.

This clonotype has a count of ten or more. This rearrangement joins TRBV6-1 to TRBJ1-5, with D unclear. The CDR3 consists of 15 residues. The V and J ends lost 1 base and 3 bases respectively, with 10 bases between them. CDR1 and CDR2 (germline): MNHNS, SASEGT. In DNA form, the CDR3 reads TGTGCCAGCAGTGAAGGGATTCTATTCAATCAGCCCCAGCATTTT. It codes for CASSEGILFNQPQHF.

This clonotype was observed many times. For the CDR3, the DNA is TGTGCCAGCAGCTTAGACTTTTACAATGAGCAGTTCTTC. Protein sequence: CASSLDFYNEQFF. The J gene is TRBJ2-1, the V gene TRBV7-9; D is uncertain. The CDR3 has 13 residues. Germline V gene sequence: CDR1 SEHNR, CDR2 FQNEAQ (reference sequence). V lost 1 base to trimming and J lost 4 bases, with 5 bases between them.

The V call is TRBV5-3, the J call TRBJ2-7; TRBD2 matches 7 bases. TRBV5-3 is an ORF for which the function is uncertain. V gave up 0 bases and J gave up 4 bases; unmatched junction bases: 16. The CDR3 is 18 amino acids. CDR3 amino acids: CARSLAGRYRGSEYEQYF. The CDR3 nucleotides are TGTGCCAGAAGCTTGGCCGGGCGTTACCGCGGGAGTGAGTACGAGCAGTACTTC.